The 24 T cell receptor beta chains reported below all come from one sample, sequenced in a study of cytomegalovirus exposure and HLA in healthy donors. With 60 Vbeta and 13 Jbeta primers, the PCR was carried out. Method: immunoSEQ multiplex PCR; TCRdb's copy keeps in-frame clones and lacks some. The data show approximately 160,000 clones, about four fifths seen once. Sequencing input: PBMCs. Every receptor here comes from a man aged 25-45 years in good health and CMV-seropositive.

The rearrangement links TRBV27 to TRBJ2-1; TRBD2 aligns across 10 bases. The CDR3 contains 17 residues. The trim removed 3 bases at V and 4 bases at J, leaving 9 bases unmatched. Looked up from germline, CDR1 is MNHEY and CDR2 is SMNVEV (reference sequence). CDR3 protein: CASSLIPSGSGYNEQFF. The CDR3 region has the DNA TGTGCCAGCAGTTTGATTCCTAGCGGGAGTGGGTACAATGAGCAGTTCTTC.

The chain is built from TRBV2 and TRBJ2-7; 8 nucleotides line up with TRBD1. From germline, CDR1 is SNHLY and CDR2 FYNNEI. This CDR3 is built from 14 residues. Germline trimming cut 6 bases from V and 6 bases from J; bases unmatched to any gene: 10. The CDR3 reads CASSLTGAGGEQYF. CDR3 sequence (DNA): TGTGCCAGCAGCCTGACAGGGGCCGGTGGCGAGCAGTACTTC.

The rearrangement links TRBV5-8 to TRBJ1-1, with 9 bases lining up with TRBD1. Per germline, CDR1 SGHTS and CDR2 YDEGEE. With V trimmed by 4 bases and J by 0 bases, 16 bases remained unmatched. This CDR3 spans 19 amino acids. CDR3 sequence reads: CASSPGTGIRQIMNTEAFF. CDR3 DNA: TGTGCCAGCAGCCCCGGGACAGGGATCCGTCAAATCATGAACACTGAAGCTTTCTTT.

Only one count was recorded for this clone. V gene TRBV7-8 combines with J gene TRBJ2-7; D uncertain. The CDR3 contains 14 residues. CDR1 is SGHVS and CDR2 is FQNEAQ in the germline V gene. V lost 0 bases and J lost 7, with 13 bases in between. This CDR3 reads CASSLAPGPLEQYF. CDR3 coding DNA: TGTGCCAGCAGCTTAGCACCTGGCCCCTTAGAGCAGTACTTC.

The genes are TRBV6-5 and TRBJ2-5; 7 bases are a match to TRBD1. The CDR3 runs to 15 residues. V lost 4 bases and J lost 2; bases outside the gene matches: 7. In germline, CDR1 is MNHEY, CDR2 SVGAGI. The chain's CDR3 is CASSWAGGPQETQYF. For the CDR3, the DNA is TGTGCCAGCAGTTGGGCAGGGGGACCTCAAGAGACCCAGTACTTC.

The genes are TRBV7-8 and TRBJ2-3, with D maybe TRBD2 (5 bases). Germline lookup yields CDR1 SGHVS and CDR2 FQNEAQ. The CDR3 covers 15 residues. Trimming shortened V by 4 bases and J by 1 base, and 12 bases separated the two germline ends. CDR3 loop: CASSSGRVGTDTQYF. The CDR3 bases are TGTGCCAGCAGCTCGGGGAGAGTCGGCACAGATACGCAGTATTTT.

This chain uses TRBV27 with TRBJ2-7; tentatively, D is TRBD2 (5 bases). The V gene lost 5 bases and the J gene lost 4 bases, with 18 bases spanning the gap. This CDR3 has 15 residues. CDR1 and CDR2 (germline): MNHEY, SMNVEV (reference sequence). CDR3 amino acids: CASSQSSGFRYEQYF. The DNA for the CDR3 is TGTGCCAGCAGTCAGAGTTCGGGGTTTCGGTACGAGCAGTACTTC.

The chain employs TRBV7-2 and TRBJ2-2; no firm D call. Germline CDR1 reads SGHTA; CDR2 reads FQGNSA. The CDR3 runs 14 residues. V lost 1 base and J 1 base, leaving 4 bases between the germline ends. The CDR3 sequence: CASSLGQNTGELFF. The CDR3 nucleotides are TGTGCCAGCAGCTTAGGACAGAACACCGGGGAGCTGTTTTTT.

This chain links TRBV7-9 with TRBJ2-2; the D gene is possibly TRBD1 (6 bases). V was clipped by 5 bases and J by 6 bases, with 13 bases between them. Per germline, CDR1 SEHNR and CDR2 FQNEAQ (reference sequence). The CDR3 is 14 amino acids. The CDR3 loop is CASSLDSGAGELFF. The CDR3 DNA sequence: TGTGCCAGCAGCCTCGACTCAGGGGCCGGGGAGCTGTTTTTT. The entire variable domain, with the rest obtained from reference TRBV7-9 and TRBJ2-2, is as follows: DTGVSQNPRHKITKRGQNVTFRCDPISEHNRLYWYRQTLGQGPEFLTYFQNEAQLEKSRLLSDRFSAERPKGSFSTLEIQRTEQGDSAMYLCASSLDSGAGELFFGEGSRLTVL.

The chain links TRBV28 to TRBJ1-3; 8 bases agree with TRBD1. CDR1 is MDHEN and CDR2 is SYDVKM in the germline V gene. V shed 4 bases and J 6 bases; nucleotides not matched to a gene: 2. The CDR3 length is 13 residues. As DNA, the CDR3 is TGTGCCAGCAGTTGGGACAGGCAAAACACCATATATTTT. Translated, it gives CASSWDRQNTIYF.

The chain combines TRBV12-5 with TRBJ2-5, with 9 bases identical to TRBD1. Germline CDR1 LGHNT, CDR2 FRNRAP. J was trimmed by 4 bases and V by 5 bases; bases with no gene match: 5. The CDR3 loop spans 14 amino acids. The CDR3, as DNA: TGTGCTAGTGGTCCCCCGACAGGGGGAGAGACCCAGTACTTC. Encoded protein: CASGPPTGGETQYF.

The chain uses TRBV5-1 and TRBJ1-5; 9 bases line up with TRBD1. Germline trimming cut 4 bases from V and 7 bases from J; bases unmatched to any gene: 6. The CDR3 length is 14 residues. The germline CDR1 and CDR2 sequences are SGHRS and YFSETQ. This chain's CDR3 is CASSVGQGQQPQHF. CDR3 nucleotides: TGCGCCAGCAGCGTGGGACAGGGCCAACAGCCCCAGCATTTT.

The CDR3 is CASSSPLLGSWTEAFF. For the CDR3, the DNA is TGTGCCAGCAGTTCCCCCTTGTTGGGGAGTTGGACTGAAGCTTTCTTT. V usage is TRBV11-2 and J usage is TRBJ1-1; D gene ambiguous. The CDR3 totals 16 residues. Trimming removed 6 bases at V and 5 bases at J, with 22 bases between. Per the germline V gene, CDR1 is SGHAT and CDR2 is FQNNGV.

V and J are TRBV11-3 and TRBJ1-5; no definite D call. Germline loops: CDR1 SGHNT, CDR2 YENEEA. CDR3 length equals 14 residues. V was cut by 5 bases and J by 4 bases, with 12 bases left in between. CDR3 amino acids: CASSPVPPNQPQHF. The CDR3 coding sequence is TGTGCCAGCAGCCCAGTCCCCCCGAATCAGCCCCAGCATTTT.

This clone was observed a few times. The chain couples TRBV5-6 to TRBJ2-3; 7 bases fit TRBD2. The CDR3 extends over 14 amino acids. Unmatched junction bases numbered 4, after V lost 2 bases and J lost 4 bases. Germline CDR1 SGHDT, CDR2 YYEEEE. The CDR3 here is CASSFRLAPDTQYF. CDR3 coding DNA: TGTGCCAGCAGCTTCCGACTAGCCCCAGATACGCAGTATTTT. Together with reference TRBV5-6 and TRBJ2-3, the CDR3 gives the full variable domain: DAGVTQSPTHLIKTRGQQVTLRCSPKSGHDTVSWYQQALGQGPQFIFQYYEEEERQRGNFPDRFSGHQFPNYSSELNVNALLLGDSALYLCASSFRLAPDTQYFGPGTRLTVL.

The rearrangement joins TRBV6-1 to TRBJ1-1; D is ambiguous. Germline V CDR1 and CDR2: MNHNS, SASEGT. The V and J ends lost 1 base and 1 base respectively, with 4 bases between them. This CDR3 comprises 13 residues. The CDR3 DNA reads TGTGCCAGCAGTGAAGGGAGGAACACTGAAGCTTTCTTT. Residues: CASSEGRNTEAFF.

The chain recombines TRBV9 with TRBJ2-2; D remains ambiguous. The V gene lost 0 bases and the J gene lost 0 bases, with 6 bases spanning the gap. CDR1 is SGDLS, CDR2 YYNGEE, per germline. The CDR3 is 15 residues long. The CDR3: CASSVEQSNTGELFF. DNA of the CDR3: TGTGCCAGCAGCGTAGAACAGTCGAACACCGGGGAGCTGTTTTTT.

This clone has only one observation. This rearrangement joins TRBV9 to TRBJ2-5, with D possibly being TRBD2 (6 bases). The ends were cut back, 4 bases at V and 4 bases at J, with 17 bases in the middle. Germline CDR1 is SGDLS and CDR2 is YYNGEE. The CDR3 is made up of 15 amino acids. This CDR3 is CASSSTWGERETQYF. The DNA of the CDR3 is TGTGCCAGCAGCTCTACTTGGGGGGAGCGAGAGACCCAGTACTTC.

The genes are TRBV27 and TRBJ2-2; 8 bases are shared with TRBD1. In germline, CDR1 is MNHEY, CDR2 SMNVEV (reference sequence). CDR3 length: 15 amino acids. J lost 4 bases, V lost 5 bases, and 6 bases had no gene match. This chain's CDR3 is CASSKDRVPTGELFF. The DNA for the CDR3 is TGTGCCAGCAGTAAGGACAGGGTGCCCACCGGGGAGCTGTTTTTT.

V and J are TRBV5-1 and TRBJ2-4; 10 bases agree with TRBD1. CDR1 is SGHRS and CDR2 is YFSETQ in the germline V gene. After removal of 3 bases from V and 9 bases from J, the junction contained 6 bases not matched to a gene. The CDR3 loop spans 14 amino acids. The CDR3 loop reads CASSSLDRGTIQYF. DNA for the CDR3: TGCGCCAGCAGCTCCTTGGACAGGGGGACCATTCAGTACTTC.

This sequence joins TRBV19 and TRBJ1-1; unclear D gene. V lost 7 bases to trimming and J lost 5 bases, with 11 bases between them. CDR1 is LNHDA, CDR2 SQIVND, per germline (reference sequence). This CDR3 spans 12 amino acids. CDR3 nucleotide sequence: TGTGCCAGTAACTCCGGTTGGACTGAAGCTTTCTTT. As protein: CASNSGWTEAFF.

This clone was seen only a few times. This CDR3 is CASSSGLAGVGEQFF. CDR3 nucleotide sequence: TGCGCCAGCAGCTCGGGACTAGCGGGAGTAGGTGAGCAGTTCTTC. The J gene is TRBJ2-1, the V gene TRBV5-1; TRBD2 matches at 14 bases. Germline CDR1 reads SGHRS; CDR2 reads YFSETQ. The trim removed 3 bases at V and 9 bases at J, leaving 5 bases unmatched. This CDR3 is 15 amino acids long.

This clone was seen only once. The same CDR3 is also encoded by other DNA sequences in this sample. CDR3 residues: CASSLGTGVSNQPQHF. The CDR3 nucleotides are TGTGCCAGCAGCTTGGGGACAGGGGTGAGCAATCAGCCCCAGCATTTT. The chain carries TRBV5-6 and TRBJ1-5; the match to TRBD1 covers 9 bases. This CDR3 is built from 16 residues. Germline lookup yields CDR1 SGHDT and CDR2 YYEEEE. With 0 bases clipped from V and 1 base from J, the junction kept 2 bases outside the gene matches.

The chain uses TRBV10-2 and TRBJ2-7; the D gene is possibly TRBD2 (6 bases). This CDR3 is 14 amino acids long. The V and J ends lost 4 bases and 4 bases respectively, with 14 bases between them. Germline values: CDR1 WSHSY, CDR2 SAAADI. The CDR3 region is CASSVRGGAYEQYF. DNA of the CDR3: TGCGCCAGCAGTGTGAGGGGAGGAGCGTACGAGCAGTACTTC.